The T cell receptor (beta chain) under discussion was sequenced for a study of OX40 agonist ivuxolimab in advanced cancers. On the study more broadly: Dose-escalation patients suffered from hepatocellular carcinoma, melanoma, renal cell or head and neck cancer. A male proportion of more than 75% was recorded, with mean age 60 years and range roughly 23 to 85. Points from the study as a whole: Clones of CD4+ and CD8+ blood T cells grew by week 6 at doses of 0.1 to 3.0 mg/kg. Some patients without response likewise showed low normalized clonal expansion.

TCRdb's copy holds only in-frame clones and misses some; the assay was immunoSEQ multiplex PCR. In the table there are around 95,000 clones, 85% to 95% of which are singletons. Between the trimmed V and J ends, which lost 1 base and 5 bases, there was a span of 11 bases. This CDR3 comprises 14 residues. The germline gives CDR1 LNHDA, CDR2 SQIVND (reference sequence). This clone was detected once. Antigen specificity is unknown. The sequencing here drew on CD4+ or CD8+ T cells sorted from blood, taken in a trial of the OX40 agonist ivuxolimab. The V and J genes are TRBV19 and TRBJ1-2; D ambiguous. This receptor was obtained from an adult with an advanced solid tumor such as melanoma, head and neck, liver or kidney cancer. The DNA of the CDR3 is TGTGCCAGTAGTATAGTCCGGGCTGAATATGGCTACACCTTC. Its protein is CASSIVRAEYGYTF.